This T cell receptor beta chain was observed in a study of blood T cell repertoires in COVID-19 (dated by TCRdb to the early 2020s). Turning to the overall study: Samples covering the acute and convalescent phases of COVID-19 were provided by collaborators in the United States, Italy and Spain. The samples were drawn from two sources: the first 160 participants of the ongoing ImmuneRACE study, and about 1,300 subjects contributed by 6 global collaborators. The material from the prospective study consisted of cDNA or gDNA derived from T cells, B-cell-depleted T cells, or PBMCs. Where available, HLA class I and class II types were obtained from metadata supplied by the sample provider rather than from assay-based typing. The repertoires were released in a freely available public database intended as a resource for research on the immune response to SARS-CoV-2. The dataset comprised deeply sampled blood TCRbeta repertoires from subjects exposed to, actively infected with, or recovered from COVID-19. A de-identified subject ID, COVID-19 status, age in years and sex were almost always included in the sample metadata. General study outcomes and caveats: How much clinical and demographic metadata was included differed by source and by participant, and the metadata was provided uncurated.

The CDR3, from cysteine to phenylalanine, totals 15 residues. CDR3 DNA only is kept here, 45 bases in frame from base 1. The V end loses 0 bases and the J end loses 6 bases, and a stretch of 12 bases separates them. The germline V gene sets CDR1 to SGDLS and CDR2 to YYNGEE. This clone appeared a single time. It has no known antigen specificity. No base quality values were provided; no much bigger clone lies one nucleotide off. The immunoSEQ Assay, a bias-controlled multiplex PCR, was used to amplify TCRbeta CDR3 regions from genomic DNA. The source study handled its data this way. The number of nucleated cells in each sample was estimated from the amplification of reference gene primers within the assay. To quantify the absolute abundance of each unique TCRbeta CDR3 rearrangement, sequence reads were collapsed and filtered. For each sample, productive Simpson clonality was calculated by taking the square root of Simpson's diversity index across productive rearrangements. TCRdb carries this immuneACCESS record with in-frame sequences only. Its versions omit some clonotypes, under half of them owing to an unresolved V gene in the studies checked, with the rest unexplained. The V and J calls and the clone size are those of that table, but D and trimming were determined from the DNA. This sample comprises about 62,000 clones, around nine tenths of them detected only once. Approximately 0.99% of the sample belongs to the ten largest clones.

The collaborating institutions used their own protocols to collect whole blood in K2EDTA tubes. For TCRbeta analysis, collaborators shipped samples in one of three forms: frozen whole blood, isolated PBMCs, or DNA extracted from either of those sample types. The origin of this receptor is a man aged 65-85 years with acute or convalescent COVID-19. The sample comprised peripheral blood. This sequence uses TRBV9 and TRBJ2-2, with a weak D call of TRBD2 (6 bases match). The DNA sequence is TGTGCCAGCAGCGTAGGAGCGCGGGGATCCGGGGAGCTGTTTTTT. The encoded protein is CASSVGARGSGELFF. Where the CDR3 stops, the reference TRBV9 and TRBJ2-2 genes take over; the full variable domain is DSGVTQTPKHLITATGQRVTLRCSPRSGDLSVYWYQQSLDQGLQFLIQYYNGEERAKGNILERFSAQQFPDLHSELNLSSLELGDSALYFCASSVGARGSGELFFGEGSRLTVL.